These 32 T cell receptor beta chains originate from one sample sequenced in a study of human T cells and chemical hapten exposure. Time point indicated: patch test 1, 2 weeks after DPC sensitization. Described treatment: therapeutic diphenylcyclopropenone sensitization with weekly scalp DPC. Each CDR3 protein gets one entry after TCRdb re-called the RACE reads with MiXCR. Here the sample spans some 49,000 distinct CDR3 sequences, less than 10% being singletons. The input for sequencing was whole blood, taken in connection with sensitization to the hapten diphenylcyclopropenone (DPC). These receptors were obtained from a woman aged 50 to 60 with alopecia areata. Some clones in this sample may be carry-over from other donors' samples.

The gene calls are TRBV29-1 and TRBJ1-2; weak D call: TRBD1 (6 bases). Trimming pared 3 bases from V and 8 bases from J, leaving 19 bases between. This CDR3 region has 14 residues. Germline V CDR1 and CDR2: SQVTM, ANQGSEA. The CDR3 DNA reads as TGCAGCGTTGAGAATCACAGGGAGGTTATCGGCTACACCTTC. This translates into CSVENHREVIGYTF.

This clonotype was detected a few times. CDR3 region: CASSPTDLPGYEQYF. As DNA, the CDR3 is TGCGCCAGCAGTCCAACGGACCTCCCAGGGTACGAGCAGTACTTC. The J gene is TRBJ2-7, the V gene TRBV5-1; D may be TRBD1 (5 bases). This CDR3 contains 15 residues. Germline loops: CDR1 SGHRS, CDR2 YFSETQ. V lost 5 bases and J 4 bases, leaving 19 bases between the germline ends.

This clonotype was detected ten times or more. The chain is built from TRBV2 and TRBJ1-1, with no clear D. This CDR3 contains 14 residues. Deletions cut 4 bases from V and 0 bases from J, with 9 bases between. Germline V gene data show CDR1 as SNHLY and CDR2 as FYNNEI. This CDR3 reads CASSVRHLNTEAFF. CDR3 in DNA: TGTGCCAGCAGTGTTCGACACCTGAACACTGAAGCTTTCTTT.

This clonotype has ten or more counts. The J gene is TRBJ2-1, the V gene TRBV20-1; no definite D call. The CDR3 runs to 10 residues. The V end was cut by 6 bases, the J end by 7 bases, with 7 bases between. From germline, CDR1 is DFQATT and CDR2 SNEGSKA (reference sequence). CDR3 residues: CSATKNEQFF. CDR3 bases: TGCAGTGCCACCAAGAATGAGCAGTTCTTC.

This sequence joins TRBV7-8 and TRBJ1-5; perhaps TRBD1 as D (5 bases). The CDR3 loop spans 13 amino acids. The germline V gene encodes CDR1 SGHVS and CDR2 FQNEAQ. V lost 10 bases and J 6 bases, leaving 16 bases between the germline ends. The CDR3 protein is CATQGGASQPQHF. The CDR3 bases are TGTGCCACCCAGGGCGGAGCAAGTCAGCCCCAGCATTTT.

This clonotype was observed many times. The genes are TRBV11-2 and TRBJ2-1, with D possibly TRBD2 on 5 matching bases. There are 16 residues in the CDR3. Germline V CDR1 and CDR2: SGHAT, FQNNGV. The V and J ends lost 5 bases and 0 bases respectively, with 14 bases between them. The CDR3 reads CASSKMAGRSYNEQFF. The CDR3 DNA reads as TGTGCCAGCAGCAAAATGGCGGGCCGCTCCTACAATGAGCAGTTCTTC.

This clonotype has a handful of counts. V usage is TRBV5-1 and J usage is TRBJ1-1, with 8 nucleotides matching TRBD1. The junction had 3 bases not matched to a gene; V was cut back by 4 bases and J by 4 bases. The CDR3 runs to 13 residues. Germline CDR1 reads SGHRS; CDR2 reads YFSETQ. The DNA for the CDR3 is TGCGCCAGCAGCGTACAGGGGGGCACTGAAGCTTTCTTT. Translation gives CASSVQGGTEAFF.

In its sample, this clonotype was seen many times. The rearrangement joins TRBV4-1 to TRBJ2-5; the D is unclear. There are 13 residues in the CDR3. Germline V CDR1 and CDR2: MGHRA, YSYEKL. Trimming left V 1 base short and J 1 base short, with 4 bases between. The CDR3 DNA follows: TGCGCCAGCAGCCAAGGAGTCCAAGAGACCCAGTACTTC. Protein product: CASSQGVQETQYF.

The table lists this clonotype with many counts. The CDR3 loop is CAKEVGRVRGTEAFF. CDR3 DNA: TGTGCCAAAGAGGTGGGCAGGGTGAGAGGCACTGAAGCTTTCTTT. The V gene is TRBV10-3, the J gene TRBJ1-1; the D gene is possibly TRBD1 (5 bases). V was shortened by 10 bases and J by 4 bases, with 22 bases between the two germline ends. The germline V gene has CDR1 ENHRY and CDR2 SYGVKD. CDR3 length: 15 residues.

Only a few counts were recorded for this clonotype. The V and J genes are TRBV5-1 and TRBJ1-4; D not resolved. CDR3 size: 15 residues. Trimming left V 0 bases short and J 0 bases short, with 6 bases between. The germline CDR1 and CDR2 sequences are SGHRS and YFSETQ. The chain's CDR3 is CASSLGVTTNEKLFF. The CDR3 nucleotides read TGCGCCAGCAGCTTGGGGGTGACAACTAATGAAAAACTGTTTTTT.

This chain joins TRBV28 and TRBJ1-5; D not certain. V was trimmed by 0 bases and J by 1 base, leaving 7 bases between them. The CDR3 is 15 amino acids. CDR1 and CDR2 from the germline V gene are MDHEN and SYDVKM. CDR3 in DNA: TGTGCCAGCAGTTTATGGCAGGCGAGCAATCAGCCCCAGCATTTT. It is translated as CASSLWQASNQPQHF.

The gene calls are TRBV10-3 and TRBJ1-1; D remains unclear. The germline gives CDR1 ENHRY, CDR2 SYGVKD. The CDR3 is 14 residues long. Trimming left V 7 bases short and J 6 bases short, with 18 bases between. The CDR3 DNA is TGTGCCATCAAGCATGGACCCGGCGTCGCTGAAGCTTTCTTT. Amino acids: CAIKHGPGVAEAFF.

This clonotype has at least ten counts. The chain links TRBV5-6 to TRBJ2-1; weak D call: TRBD2 (5 bases). Trimming took 4 bases from V and 0 from J, leaving 17 bases between them. This CDR3 has 17 residues. CDR1 and CDR2 from the germline V gene are SGHDT and YYEEEE. The CDR3 DNA reads as TGTGCCAGCAGCGACGCAGAAGAGAGGGCCTCCTACAATGAGCAGTTCTTC. Translation gives CASSDAEERASYNEQFF. Combining the CDR3 with reference TRBV5-6 and TRBJ2-1 gives the whole variable domain DAGVTQSPTHLIKTRGQQVTLRCSPKSGHDTVSWYQQALGQGPQFIFQYYEEEERQRGNFPDRFSGHQFPNYSSELNVNALLLGDSALYLCASSDAEERASYNEQFFGPGTRLTVL.

There are a few counts of this clonotype. The rearrangement joins TRBV4-3 to TRBJ2-7; D unresolved. Germline CDR1 reads LGHNA; CDR2 reads YSLEER. CDR3 length: 14 residues. V gave up 1 base and J gave up 1 base, with 8 bases separating them. CDR3 DNA: TGCGCCAGCAGCCAAGGCCTGAGGTCCTACGAGCAGTACTTC. The encoded protein is CASSQGLRSYEQYF.

The V gene is TRBV28, the J gene TRBJ1-4; D is ambiguous. Per germline, CDR1 MDHEN and CDR2 SYDVKM. This CDR3 contains 15 residues. V was pared by 7 bases and J by 2 bases, with 14 bases between. CDR3 coding DNA: TGTGCCAGCAAACGGGAGAAGAAGACTAATGAAAAACTGTTTTTT. It encodes CASKREKKTNEKLFF. Looking up the rest from reference TRBV28 and TRBJ1-4 gives the full variable domain: DVKVTQSSRYLVKRTGEKVFLECVQDMDHENMFWYRQDPGLGLRLIYFSYDVKMKEKGDIPEGYSVSREKKERFSLILESASTNQTSMYLCASKREKKTNEKLFFGSGTQLSVL.

The gene calls are TRBV12-5 and TRBJ2-5; 11 bases line up with TRBD2. Germline CDR1 is LGHNT and CDR2 is FRNRAP. The CDR3 is 16 amino acids. V dropped 3 bases and J dropped 2; count of bases not matched to a gene: 5. The CDR3 bases are TGTGCTAGTGGTTTTCTAGCGGGAGGATCACAAGAGACCCAGTACTTC. As protein: CASGFLAGGSQETQYF.

In this sample, this clonotype turned up many times. This sequence joins TRBV5-1 and TRBJ1-1; D is unclear. The length of the CDR3 is 15 residues. Germline V gives CDR1 SGHRS, CDR2 YFSETQ. V dropped 1 base and J dropped 2 bases, with 12 bases sitting between them. This CDR3 reads CASSLSVSVNTEAFF. The CDR3 DNA sequence: TGCGCCAGCAGCTTGAGTGTTTCTGTCAACACTGAAGCTTTCTTT.

There are many counts of this clonotype. The V call is TRBV4-1, the J call TRBJ2-5; 7 positions match TRBD2. This CDR3 is built from 13 residues. Trimming took 4 bases from V and 3 from J; bases not matched to a gene: 2. Germline loops: CDR1 MGHRA, CDR2 YSYEKL. Written as DNA, the CDR3 is TGCGCCAGCAGCCCCAGCGGGGAAGAGACCCAGTACTTC. Translating it yields CASSPSGEETQYF.

The chain joins TRBV29-1 to TRBJ2-1; D gene unclear. Germline assignment: CDR1 SQVTM and CDR2 ANQGSEA. The CDR3 sequence is 10 residues long. Trimming left V 6 bases short and J 5 bases short, with 5 bases between. The CDR3 nucleotides read TGCAGCGTCAATAACAATGAGCAGTTCTTC. It codes for CSVNNNEQFF.

This chain connects TRBV20-1 to TRBJ1-2; possible D gene TRBD1, 5 bases. Between the trimmed V and J ends, which lost 1 base and 8 bases, there was a span of 20 bases. Germline V gene lookup returns CDR1 DFQATT and CDR2 SNEGSKA (reference sequence). This CDR3 has 15 amino acids. Here the CDR3 DNA reads TGCAGTGCTAGAGGTGGTGATGGACAATGGAGCGGCTACACCTTC. The encoded protein is CSARGGDGQWSGYTF.

There are many counts of this clonotype. The genes are TRBV4-3 and TRBJ1-1; no reliable D call. V was trimmed by 4 bases and J by 0 bases, leaving 15 bases between them. The CDR3 is made up of 16 amino acids. The germline V gene encodes CDR1 LGHNA and CDR2 YSLEER. Here the CDR3 reads CASSPNSGGLNTEAFF. CDR3 nucleotides: TGCGCCAGCAGCCCAAATTCCGGTGGATTGAACACTGAAGCTTTCTTT.

The sample holds many counts of this clonotype. The chain joins TRBV7-8 to TRBJ1-5; D remains unclear. V was shortened by 5 bases and J by 1 base, with 12 bases between the two germline ends. Germline V gene sequence: CDR1 SGHVS, CDR2 FQNEAQ. This CDR3 has 15 residues. The CDR3 spells CASSPQTRSNQPQHF. The CDR3 DNA sequence: TGTGCCAGCAGCCCGCAAACCAGGAGCAATCAGCCCCAGCATTTT. Together with reference TRBV7-8 and TRBJ1-5, the CDR3 gives the full variable domain: GAGVSQSPRYKVAKRGQDVALRCDPISGHVSLFWYQQALGQGPEFLTYFQNEAQLDKSGLPSDRFFAERPEGSVSTLKIQRTQQEDSAVYLCASSPQTRSNQPQHFGDGTRLSIL.

This clonotype was seen a few times. The V call is TRBV18, the J call TRBJ1-4; the D gene is possibly TRBD1 (6 bases). The CDR3 spans 15 residues. Trimming left V 4 bases short and J 4 bases short, with 13 bases between. Germline loops: CDR1 KGHSH, CDR2 LQKENI. The CDR3 DNA reads TGTGCCAGCTCACTGAACAGGGATCGTAATGAAAAACTGTTTTTT. Protein product: CASSLNRDRNEKLFF.

There are a few counts of this clonotype. The gene calls are TRBV19 and TRBJ2-2; the D gene is possibly TRBD1 (5 bases). Looked up from germline, CDR1 is LNHDA and CDR2 is SQIVND (reference sequence). Trimming stripped 7 bases from V and 1 base from J, with 13 bases between. The CDR3 is made up of 15 amino acids. CDR3: CASTLGLMNTGELFF. CDR3 DNA sequence: TGTGCCAGTACTCTGGGGCTAATGAACACCGGGGAGCTGTTTTTT.

This clonotype was seen ten or more times. CDR3 region: CASSTEGIGTEAFF. Written as DNA, the CDR3 is TGTGCCAGCAGCACAGAGGGAATAGGGACTGAAGCTTTCTTT. The V and J genes are TRBV7-9 and TRBJ1-1, with D uncertain. The V and J ends lost 5 bases and 5 bases respectively, with 15 bases between them. Germline CDR1 and CDR2: SEHNR and FQNEAQ (reference sequence). The CDR3 is made up of 14 amino acids. Full variable domain (remainder filled in from reference TRBV7-9 and TRBJ1-1): DTGVSQNPRHKITKRGQNVTFRCDPISEHNRLYWYRQTLGQGPEFLTYFQNEAQLEKSRLLSDRFSAERPKGSFSTLEIQRTEQGDSAMYLCASSTEGIGTEAFFGQGTRLTVV.

In its sample, this clonotype was seen once. This may be a read error, as it is one base from a much larger clone. This chain links TRBV6-5 with TRBJ2-2, with TRBD2 matching over 9 bases. Germline CDR1 reads MNHEY; CDR2 reads SVGAGI. The CDR3 has 15 residues. V was pared by 9 bases and J by 6 bases, with 11 bases of the junction left unmatched. CDR3 DNA: TGTGCCAGAAGAGTTCCTAGCGGGATGGCCGGGGAGCTGTTTTTT. Protein: CARRVPSGMAGELFF.

This clonotype was counted at least ten times. The chain has TRBV20-1 and TRBJ1-6; D gene uncertain. The CDR3 runs to 11 residues. Germline V lookup: CDR1 DFQATT, CDR2 SNEGSKA (reference sequence). The ends were cut back, 3 bases at V and 6 bases at J, with 3 bases in the middle. DNA of the CDR3: TGCAGTGCTAGTCCTAATTCACCCCTCCACTTT. It yields the protein CSASPNSPLHF.

The table lists this clonotype with many counts. V usage is TRBV29-1 and J usage is TRBJ2-1; 11 bases line up with TRBD2. The CDR3 is made up of 14 amino acids. CDR1 is SQVTM and CDR2 is ANQGSEA in the germline V gene. J was trimmed by 2 bases and V by 7 bases; bases with no gene match: 4. Here the CDR3 reads CSADSGRAYNEQFF. CDR3 sequence (DNA): TGCAGCGCCGATAGCGGGAGGGCCTACAATGAGCAGTTCTTC.

This clonotype was observed many times. The genes are TRBV6-6 and TRBJ1-2; the D gene is possibly TRBD1 (6 bases). CDR1 and CDR2 from the germline V gene are MNHNY and SVGAGI (reference sequence). Trimming left V 4 bases short and J 0 bases short, with 18 bases between. The CDR3 runs to 17 residues. The CDR3 nucleotides read TGTGCCAGCAGTTCATCCGGCAGGGGCCCAGCTAACTATGGCTACACCTTC. Translated: CASSSSGRGPANYGYTF.

This clonotype was seen many times. The chain couples TRBV11-2 to TRBJ2-1; a possible D gene is TRBD2 (6 bases). CDR1 and CDR2 from the germline V gene are SGHAT and FQNNGV. This CDR3 comprises 15 residues. Trimming pared 8 bases from V and 3 bases from J, leaving 17 bases between. CDR3 DNA sequence: TGTGCCAGCGCCCAAAGGGAGGACATCTACAATGAGCAGTTCTTC. It specifies CASAQREDIYNEQFF.

This clonotype was detected many times. The chain recombines TRBV28 with TRBJ1-3; possible D gene TRBD1, 5 bases. V was shortened by 3 bases and J by 4 bases, with 10 bases between the two germline ends. The CDR3 consists of 14 residues. Looked up from germline, CDR1 is MDHEN and CDR2 is SYDVKM. Written as DNA, the CDR3 is TGTGCCAGCAGTTTGCGGGGACCAGGAAACACCATATATTTT. Its translation is CASSLRGPGNTIYF. The variable domain in full, with the rest retrieved from reference TRBV28 and TRBJ1-3, is DVKVTQSSRYLVKRTGEKVFLECVQDMDHENMFWYRQDPGLGLRLIYFSYDVKMKEKGDIPEGYSVSREKKERFSLILESASTNQTSMYLCASSLRGPGNTIYFGEGSWLTVV.

On this clonotype itself: The junction and the germline gene differ at one end; a read error may be behind it. The V and J genes are TRBV5-6 and TRBJ2-5; 12 positions match TRBD1. This CDR3 contains 15 residues. CDR1 and CDR2 (germline): SGHDT, YYEEEE. The CDR3 spells CGSSRRDRGPETQYF. DNA for the CDR3: TGTGGCAGCAGTCGGAGGGACAGGGGGCCAGAGACCCAGTACTTC.